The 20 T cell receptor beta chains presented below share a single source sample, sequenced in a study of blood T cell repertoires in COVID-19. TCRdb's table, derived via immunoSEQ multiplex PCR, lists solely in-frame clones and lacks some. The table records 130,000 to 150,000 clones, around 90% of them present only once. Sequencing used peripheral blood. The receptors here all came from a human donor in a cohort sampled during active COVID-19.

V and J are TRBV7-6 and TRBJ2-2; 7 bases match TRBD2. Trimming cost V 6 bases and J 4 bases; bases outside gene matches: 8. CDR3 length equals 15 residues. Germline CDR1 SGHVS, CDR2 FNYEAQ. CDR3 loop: CASRRVGEGTGELFF. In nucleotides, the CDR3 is TGTGCCAGCAGACGCGTAGGGGAGGGCACCGGGGAGCTGTTTTTT.

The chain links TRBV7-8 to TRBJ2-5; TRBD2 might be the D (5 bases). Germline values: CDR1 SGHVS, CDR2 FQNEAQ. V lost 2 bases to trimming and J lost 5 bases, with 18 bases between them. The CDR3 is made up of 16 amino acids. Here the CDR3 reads CASSLKRFNRRETQYF. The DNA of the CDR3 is TGTGCCAGCAGCTTAAAAAGATTTAACCGGAGGGAGACCCAGTACTTC.

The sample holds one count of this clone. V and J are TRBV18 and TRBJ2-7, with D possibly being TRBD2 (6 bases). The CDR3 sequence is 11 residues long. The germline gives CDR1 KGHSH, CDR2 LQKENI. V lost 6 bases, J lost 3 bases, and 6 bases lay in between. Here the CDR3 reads CASSGGYEQYF. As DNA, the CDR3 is TGTGCCAGCTCCGGGGGCTACGAGCAGTACTTC.

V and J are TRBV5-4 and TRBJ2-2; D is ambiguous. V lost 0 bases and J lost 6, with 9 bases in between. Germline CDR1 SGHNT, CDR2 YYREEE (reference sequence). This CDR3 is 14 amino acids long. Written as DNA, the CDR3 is TGTGCCAGCAGCTTGGGACTTTTTGCCGGGGAGCTGTTTTTT. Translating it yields CASSLGLFAGELFF. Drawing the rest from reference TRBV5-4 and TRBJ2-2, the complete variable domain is ETGVTQSPTHLIKTRGQQVTLRCSSQSGHNTVSWYQQALGQGPQFIFQYYREEENGRGNFPPRFSGLQFPNYSSELNVNALELDDSALYLCASSLGLFAGELFFGEGSRLTVL.

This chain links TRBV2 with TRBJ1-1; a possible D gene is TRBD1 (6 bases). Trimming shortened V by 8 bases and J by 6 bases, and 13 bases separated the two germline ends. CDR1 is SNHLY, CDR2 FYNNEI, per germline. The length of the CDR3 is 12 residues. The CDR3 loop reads CASSRGGSEAFF. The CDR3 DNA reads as TGTGCCAGCTCCAGGGGCGGGTCTGAAGCTTTCTTT.

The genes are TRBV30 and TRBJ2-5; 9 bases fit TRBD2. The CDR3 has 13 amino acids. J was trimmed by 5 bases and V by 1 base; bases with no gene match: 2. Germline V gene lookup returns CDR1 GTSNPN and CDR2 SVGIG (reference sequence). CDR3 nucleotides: TGTGCCTGGAGTGGGACTAGCGCGGAGACCCAGTACTTC. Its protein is CAWSGTSAETQYF.

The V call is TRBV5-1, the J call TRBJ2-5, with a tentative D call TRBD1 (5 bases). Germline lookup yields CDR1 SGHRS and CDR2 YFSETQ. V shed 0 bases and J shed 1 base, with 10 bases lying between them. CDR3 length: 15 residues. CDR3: CASSLGGPVQETQYF. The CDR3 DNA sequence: TGCGCCAGCAGCTTGGGGGGCCCGGTCCAAGAGACCCAGTACTTC.

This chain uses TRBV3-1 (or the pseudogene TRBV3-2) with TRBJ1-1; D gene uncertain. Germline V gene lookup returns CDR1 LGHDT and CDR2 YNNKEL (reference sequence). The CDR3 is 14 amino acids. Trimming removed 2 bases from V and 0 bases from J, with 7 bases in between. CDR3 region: CASSQWPLNTEAFF. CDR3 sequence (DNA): TGTGCCAGCAGCCAATGGCCGCTGAACACTGAAGCTTTCTTT.

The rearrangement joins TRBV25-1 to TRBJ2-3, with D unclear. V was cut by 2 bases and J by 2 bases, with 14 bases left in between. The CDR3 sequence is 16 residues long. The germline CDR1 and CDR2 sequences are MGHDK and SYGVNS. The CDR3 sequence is CASSEPNLWPTDTQYF. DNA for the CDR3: TGTGCCAGCAGTGAACCCAATCTCTGGCCCACAGATACGCAGTATTTT.

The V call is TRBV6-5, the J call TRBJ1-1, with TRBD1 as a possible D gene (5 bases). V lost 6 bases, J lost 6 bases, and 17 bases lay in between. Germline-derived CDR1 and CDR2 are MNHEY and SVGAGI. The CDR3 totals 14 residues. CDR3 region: CASRVWGLEAEAFF. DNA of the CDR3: TGTGCCAGCAGGGTGTGGGGCCTAGAGGCTGAAGCTTTCTTT.

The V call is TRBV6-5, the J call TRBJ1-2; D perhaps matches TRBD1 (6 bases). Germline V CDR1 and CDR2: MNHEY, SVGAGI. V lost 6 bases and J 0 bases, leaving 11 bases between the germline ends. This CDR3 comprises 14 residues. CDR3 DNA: TGTGCCAGCAGGGGGGGGACAACTAACTATGGCTACACCTTC. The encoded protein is CASRGGTTNYGYTF.

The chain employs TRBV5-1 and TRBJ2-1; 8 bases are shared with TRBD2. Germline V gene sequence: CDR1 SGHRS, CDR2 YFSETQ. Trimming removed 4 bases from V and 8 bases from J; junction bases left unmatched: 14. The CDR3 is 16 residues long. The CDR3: CASSGSGTSVGDEQFF. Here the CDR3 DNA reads TGCGCCAGCAGCGGATCCGGGACTAGTGTGGGCGATGAGCAGTTCTTC.

DNA for the CDR3: TGTGCCACCCTCATGGACACGGCGAACACTGAAGCTTTCTTT. As protein: CATLMDTANTEAFF. This chain links TRBV2 with TRBJ1-1; tentatively, D is TRBD1 (5 bases). Trimming removed 10 bases at V and 1 base at J, with 16 bases between. Per germline, CDR1 SNHLY and CDR2 FYNNEI. This CDR3 region has 14 residues.

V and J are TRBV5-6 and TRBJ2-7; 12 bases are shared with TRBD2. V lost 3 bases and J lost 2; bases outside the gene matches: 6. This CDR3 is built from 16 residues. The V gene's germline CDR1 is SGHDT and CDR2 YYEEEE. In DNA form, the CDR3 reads TGTGCCAGCAGCTCGTGGACTAGCGGGGTTACCTACGAGCAGTACTTC. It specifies CASSSWTSGVTYEQYF.

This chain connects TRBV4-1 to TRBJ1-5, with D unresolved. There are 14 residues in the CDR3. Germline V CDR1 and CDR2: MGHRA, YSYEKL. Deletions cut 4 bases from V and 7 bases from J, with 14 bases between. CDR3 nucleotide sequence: TGCGCCAGCAGCCCCCCCGGGCCGGGACAGCCCCAGCATTTT. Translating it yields CASSPPGPGQPQHF.

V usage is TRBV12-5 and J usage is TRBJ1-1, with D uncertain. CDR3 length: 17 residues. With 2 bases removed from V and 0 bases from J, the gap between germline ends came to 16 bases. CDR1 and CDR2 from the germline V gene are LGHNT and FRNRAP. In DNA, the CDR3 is TGTGCTAGTGGTTTGCCAGTAACCGTTCGTATGAACACTGAAGCTTTCTTT. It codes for CASGLPVTVRMNTEAFF.

In DNA, the CDR3 is TGTGCCAGCAGCTCACAGGGGGCGAATGAGCAGTTCTTC. Its translation: CASSSQGANEQFF. V gene TRBV7-2 combines with J gene TRBJ2-1; 9 bases are a match to TRBD1. CDR1 is SGHTA and CDR2 is FQGNSA in the germline V gene. The junction had 2 bases not matched to a gene; V was cut back by 4 bases and J by 7 bases. The CDR3 extends over 13 amino acids.

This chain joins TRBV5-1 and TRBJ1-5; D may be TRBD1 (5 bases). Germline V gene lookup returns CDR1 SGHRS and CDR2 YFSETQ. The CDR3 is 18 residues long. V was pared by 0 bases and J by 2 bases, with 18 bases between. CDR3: CASSLAFAGGDGNQPQHF. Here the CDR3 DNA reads TGCGCCAGCAGCTTGGCGTTCGCGGGGGGGGATGGCAATCAGCCCCAGCATTTT.

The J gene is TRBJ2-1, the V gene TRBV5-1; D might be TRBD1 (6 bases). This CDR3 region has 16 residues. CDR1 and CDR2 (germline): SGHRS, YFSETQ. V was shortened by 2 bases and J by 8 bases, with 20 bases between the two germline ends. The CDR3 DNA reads TGCGCCAGCAGCTTCCAGGGGCACCAGATTGTCGATGAGCAGTTCTTC. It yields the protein CASSFQGHQIVDEQFF.

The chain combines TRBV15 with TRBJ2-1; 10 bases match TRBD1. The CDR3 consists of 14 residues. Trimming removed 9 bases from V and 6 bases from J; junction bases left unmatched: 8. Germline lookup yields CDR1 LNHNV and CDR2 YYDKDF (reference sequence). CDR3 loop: CATAGTGEGNEQFF. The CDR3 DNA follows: TGTGCCACAGCCGGGACAGGGGAAGGCAATGAGCAGTTCTTC.